One and the same sample provided the 14 T cell receptor beta chains below, sequenced in a study of T cell responses to AZD1222 COVID-19 vaccine. Measured with immunoSEQ multiplex PCR; TCRdb has only the in-frame clones, and not every one. This sample has 150,000 or so clones, with approximately 90% found just once. Sequencing was performed on peripheral blood, taken 28 days after the second AZD1222 dose. These receptors were obtained from an adult who received the AZD1222 COVID-19 vaccine.

This sequence joins TRBV5-1 and TRBJ2-5; 8 nucleotides agree with TRBD1. With V trimmed by 4 bases and J by 2 bases, 7 bases remained unmatched. The CDR3 consists of 15 residues. Per germline, CDR1 SGHRS and CDR2 YFSETQ. CDR3 nucleotides: TGCGCCAGCAGCCCCGACAGGGGACCACAAGAGACCCAGTACTTC. Protein: CASSPDRGPQETQYF.

V and J are TRBV3-1 (or the pseudogene TRBV3-2) and TRBJ2-3, with 12 bases that match TRBD2. Germline-derived CDR1 and CDR2 are LGHDT and YNNKEL (reference sequence). The CDR3 consists of 18 residues. With 0 bases clipped from V and 3 bases from J, the junction kept 7 bases outside the gene matches. In DNA, the CDR3 is TGTGCCAGCAGCCAAGAGGCCGGACTAGCGGGATCTACAGATACGCAGTATTTT. Encoded protein: CASSQEAGLAGSTDTQYF.

In this sample, this clone turned up once. The chain links TRBV4-3 to TRBJ1-2; a weak D match, TRBD1 (5 bases). The V gene lost 3 bases and the J gene lost 8 bases, with 13 bases spanning the gap. This CDR3 has 13 amino acids. Germline lookup yields CDR1 LGHNA and CDR2 YSLEER. CDR3 sequence (DNA): TGCGCCAGCAGCCAGGGTACAGGCGGGGGCTACACCTTC. Amino acids: CASSQGTGGGYTF.

The chain links TRBV7-9 to TRBJ2-1; no clear D gene. V lost 4 bases and J 5 bases, leaving 6 bases between the germline ends. Germline CDR1 and CDR2: SEHNR and FQNEAQ (reference sequence). The CDR3 has 12 amino acids. The CDR3 reads CASSSPHNEQFF. CDR3 nucleotides: TGTGCCAGCAGCTCTCCTCACAATGAGCAGTTCTTC.

This clone was counted a single time. The gene calls are TRBV7-9 and TRBJ1-2, with D unclear. V gave up 5 bases and J gave up 3 bases, with 10 bases separating them. The CDR3 sequence is 13 residues long. The V gene's germline CDR1 is SEHNR and CDR2 FQNEAQ (reference sequence). CDR3 in DNA: TGTGCCAGCAGCGACGGTAACTACTATGGCTACACCTTC. Translating it yields CASSDGNYYGYTF.

This clone was detected only a few times. The rearrangement links TRBV18 to TRBJ2-5, with a possible D match to TRBD1 (5 bases). The length of the CDR3 is 13 residues. The V gene's germline CDR1 is KGHSH and CDR2 LQKENI. The V gene lost 3 bases and the J gene lost 1 base, with 6 bases spanning the gap. The chain's CDR3 is CASSPTVQETQYF. In nucleotides, the CDR3 is TGTGCCAGCTCACCGACAGTCCAAGAGACCCAGTACTTC.

This clone was counted once. The V and J genes are TRBV5-1 and TRBJ1-5; no clear D gene. This CDR3 region has 14 residues. The V gene lost 0 bases and the J gene lost 1 base, with 5 bases spanning the gap. CDR1 is SGHRS and CDR2 is YFSETQ in the germline V gene. The CDR3 DNA sequence: TGCGCCAGCAGCTTGGACAGAAGCAATCAGCCCCAGCATTTT. It is translated as CASSLDRSNQPQHF. The full variable domain, rest sourced from reference TRBV5-1 and TRBJ1-5, is KAGVTQTPRYLIKTRGQQVTLSCSPISGHRSVSWYQQTPGQGLQFLFEYFSETQRNKGNFPGRFSGRQFSNSRSEMNVSTLELGDSALYLCASSLDRSNQPQHFGDGTRLSIL.

V usage is TRBV7-8 and J usage is TRBJ2-2; 9 bases align to TRBD2. CDR1 is SGHVS and CDR2 is FQNEAQ in the germline V gene. CDR3 length equals 17 residues. Losses at the gene ends were 5 bases for V and 5 bases for J; bases not matched to a gene: 12. CDR3 sequence (DNA): TGTGCCAGCAGCCCCAACCGCGGGGGGGCGGGAACCGGGGAGCTGTTTTTT. Translated: CASSPNRGGAGTGELFF.

The V gene is TRBV6-6, the J gene TRBJ2-7, with no clear D. Germline-derived CDR1 and CDR2 are MNHNY and SVGAGI (reference sequence). The V gene lost 3 bases and the J gene lost 4 bases, with 16 bases spanning the gap. This CDR3 is 15 amino acids long. This CDR3 is CASSYGWGETYEQYF. The CDR3 region has the DNA TGTGCCAGCAGTTATGGGTGGGGTGAGACTTACGAGCAGTACTTC.

The chain couples TRBV11-3 to TRBJ1-4, with D unresolved. V lost 0 bases and J 5 bases, leaving 4 bases between the germline ends. Germline loops: CDR1 SGHNT, CDR2 YENEEA. The CDR3 has 13 residues. The CDR3: CASSLETNEKLFF. In DNA, the CDR3 is TGTGCCAGCAGCTTAGAGACGAATGAAAAACTGTTTTTT.

The genes are TRBV7-9 and TRBJ2-3; 11 nucleotides line up with TRBD1. Trimming cost V 8 bases and J 0 bases; bases outside gene matches: 7. This CDR3 spans 16 amino acids. Germline CDR1 is SEHNR and CDR2 is FQNEAQ (reference sequence). Here the CDR3 DNA reads TGTGCCAGCGCACCCGGGACAGGGGGAAGCACAGATACGCAGTATTTT. Amino acid sequence: CASAPGTGGSTDTQYF.

This chain links TRBV11-3 with TRBJ2-7; D gene uncertain. Trimming cost V 2 bases and J 5 bases, with 4 bases left between them. Looked up from germline, CDR1 is SGHNT and CDR2 is YENEEA. The CDR3 is made up of 11 amino acids. CDR3 residues: CASSLIDEQYF. The CDR3 DNA is TGTGCCAGCAGCTTAATCGACGAGCAGTACTTC.

CDR3 sequence reads: CASGLDGLTGLGKGLFF. DNA for the CDR3: TGTGCTAGTGGTTTGGACGGCTTAACCGGGCTCGGGAAAGGGCTGTTTTTT. The gene calls are TRBV12-5 and TRBJ1-4; D gene uncertain. The V and J ends lost 1 base and 14 bases respectively, with 26 bases between them. Per the germline V gene, CDR1 is LGHNT and CDR2 is FRNRAP. The CDR3 totals 17 residues.

CDR3 amino acids: CSAYRGSEAFF. The CDR3 DNA reads as TGCAGCGCCTACAGGGGCTCTGAAGCTTTCTTT. The rearrangement uses TRBV29-1 and TRBJ1-1; the match to TRBD1 covers 7 bases. Germline loops: CDR1 SQVTM, CDR2 ANQGSEA. This CDR3 spans 11 amino acids. Trimming took 7 bases from V and 6 from J; bases not matched to a gene: 5.